This T cell receptor beta chain was identified during a study of blood T cell repertoires in COVID-19. About the research overall: From the United States, Italy and Spain came samples of acute and convalescent COVID-19. In each case, the material was cDNA or gDNA derived from T cells, B-cell-depleted T cells, or PBMCs.

In the study's own analysis: How many nucleated cells were present was estimated from reference gene primer amplification. Repertoires were generated with immunoSEQ multiplex PCR, while TCRdb's copy carries only in-frame clones and drops some. The V and J calls and clone size come from that table; D and trimming were worked out from the DNA. The data show about 190,000 clones, around 86% seen once. Trimming cost V 9 bases and J 7 bases; bases outside gene matches: 12. There are 14 residues in the CDR3. The germline CDR1 and CDR2 sequences are LNHDA and SQIVND (reference sequence). Input material: peripheral blood. This chain uses TRBV19 with TRBJ1-5, with 7 positions matching TRBD1. This clonotype originated in a middle-aged man with acute or convalescent COVID-19. The CDR3 loop reads CASLRRGQGQPQHF. CDR3 nucleotide sequence: TGTGCCAGCCTTCGGAGGGGGCAGGGACAGCCCCAGCATTTT.